This T cell receptor (beta chain) emerged from a study of blood T cell repertoires in COVID-19. Study overall: T cells, B-cell-depleted T cells, or PBMCs supplied cDNA or gDNA.

Those enrolled, adults aged about 18 to 89 years, came from about two dozen US areas. Within 2 weeks before study entry, exposed participants met a COVID-19 case. Per the germline V gene, CDR1 is LNHDA and CDR2 is SQIVND (reference sequence). Trimming removed 5 bases from V and 9 bases from J, with 11 bases in between. The CDR3 length is 13 residues. Using immunoSEQ multiplex PCR, the repertoire was profiled, and TCRdb retains in-frame clones only, with some absent. The sample holds around 320,000 clones, 90% to 95% seen once. The sample consisted of PBMCs or T cells enriched from blood (not recorded which). The source is a woman in her 30s who had been exposed to COVID-19. The rearrangement joins TRBV19 to TRBJ1-6, with D perhaps matching TRBD1 (5 bases). This CDR3 is CASSPTGASPLHF. In DNA, the CDR3 is TGTGCCAGTAGTCCTACAGGTGCTTCACCCCTCCACTTT.